Below are 17 T cell receptor beta chains sequenced from a single sample in a study of blood T cell repertoires in COVID-19. Libraries were prepared by immunoSEQ multiplex PCR; TCRdb keeps only in-frame clonotypes and omits some of them. The sample holds approximately 200,000 clones, roughly 88% seen once. Sample: peripheral blood. The source of these receptors is a woman aged 25 to 39 with acute or convalescent COVID-19.

CDR3 protein: CSVGSGQGNWGGYTF. The CDR3 DNA reads TGCAGCGTAGGGTCTGGACAGGGGAATTGGGGAGGCTACACCTTC. V is TRBV29-1 and J is TRBJ1-2; 9 nucleotides align to TRBD1. Germline V gene data show CDR1 as SQVTM and CDR2 as ANQGSEA. The CDR3 covers 15 residues. V lost 6 bases, J lost 8 bases, and 16 bases stayed unmatched.

The CDR3, as DNA: TGTGCCAGCAGTGATCAGTTGGGAGGGTCGAACACCGGGGAGCTGTTTTTT. It is translated as CASSDQLGGSNTGELFF. The V gene is TRBV2, the J gene TRBJ2-2, with 7 bases aligning to TRBD2. Germline V CDR1 and CDR2: SNHLY, FYNNEI. After removal of 3 bases from V and 0 bases from J, the junction contained 7 bases not matched to a gene. CDR3 length equals 17 residues. Looking up the rest from reference TRBV2 and TRBJ2-2 gives the full variable domain: EPEVTQTPSHQVTQMGQEVILRCVPISNHLYFYWYRQILGQKVEFLVSFYNNEISEKSEIFDDQFSVERPDGSNFTLKIRSTKLEDSAMYFCASSDQLGGSNTGELFFGEGSRLTVL.

The chain joins TRBV5-1 to TRBJ1-3; D possibly corresponds to TRBD1 (6 bases). Trimming removed 2 bases at V and 1 base at J, with 10 bases between. The germline V gene encodes CDR1 SGHRS and CDR2 YFSETQ. The CDR3 covers 15 residues. CDR3 amino acids: CASSFERGSGNTIYF. The CDR3 coding sequence is TGCGCCAGCAGCTTCGAAAGGGGGTCTGGAAACACCATATATTTT.

V gene TRBV19 combines with J gene TRBJ2-3; TRBD1 matches at 9 bases. Germline V gene data show CDR1 as LNHDA and CDR2 as SQIVND (reference sequence). V lost 1 base and J lost 6; bases outside the gene matches: 5. The CDR3 sequence is 15 residues long. The CDR3 DNA reads as TGTGCCAGTAGTATAGGGAGGACAGGGGCCGATACGCAGTATTTT. Amino acids: CASSIGRTGADTQYF.

The rearrangement uses TRBV2 and TRBJ1-2; a weak D match, TRBD1 (5 bases). V was pared by 9 bases and J by 4 bases, with 9 bases between. Germline CDR1 and CDR2: SNHLY and FYNNEI. This CDR3 comprises 11 residues. CDR3 nucleotide sequence: TGTGCCAGTGGGGGGGGCTATGGCTACACCTTC. Translation: CASGGGYGYTF.

V and J are TRBV6-5 and TRBJ1-6, with 8 positions matching TRBD1. Germline CDR1 reads MNHEY; CDR2 reads SVGAGI. The CDR3 runs 15 residues. V lost 2 bases, J lost 10 bases, and 7 bases stayed unmatched. CDR3 region: CASSYGQGGESPLHF. The DNA for the CDR3 is TGTGCCAGCAGTTACGGACAGGGCGGGGAATCACCCCTCCACTTT.

The CDR3 DNA reads as TGTGCCAGCAGCTTCTCTAGGAGTGAGCAGTTCTTC. This encodes CASSFSRSEQFF. This sequence joins TRBV7-9 and TRBJ2-1; D ambiguous. The CDR3 spans 12 residues. Looked up from germline, CDR1 is SEHNR and CDR2 is FQNEAQ (reference sequence). V lost 3 bases and J 9 bases, leaving 9 bases between the germline ends.

In DNA form, the CDR3 reads TGTGCCAGTAACCCCGAGGGCACAGATACGCAGTATTTT. Its protein product is CASNPEGTDTQYF. The chain combines TRBV19 with TRBJ2-3; D is uncertain. The CDR3 is 13 amino acids. Germline CDR1 reads LNHDA; CDR2 reads SQIVND (reference sequence). V was shortened by 7 bases and J by 1 base, with 9 bases between the two germline ends. The full variable domain, completed using reference TRBV19 and TRBJ2-3, is DGGITQSPKYLFRKEGQNVTLSCEQNLNHDAMYWYRQDPGQGLRLIYYSQIVNDFQKGDIAEGYSVSREKKESFPLTVTSAQKNPTAFYLCASNPEGTDTQYFGPGTRLTVL.

The V and J genes are TRBV18 and TRBJ1-2, with 7 bases matching TRBD1. The ends lost 3 bases at V and 6 bases at J; junction bases unmatched: 7. The CDR3 contains 14 residues. CDR1 and CDR2 from the germline V gene are KGHSH and LQKENI. The DNA for the CDR3 is TGTGCCAGCTCACCTTATACAGGGGAAGATGGCTACACCTTC. It encodes CASSPYTGEDGYTF.

The chain is built from TRBV3-1 (or the pseudogene TRBV3-2) and TRBJ2-3; a possible D gene is TRBD2 (6 bases). CDR1 LGHDT and CDR2 YNNKEL come from the germline V gene (reference sequence). This CDR3 spans 17 amino acids. The V end lost 4 bases, the J end lost 4 bases, and 21 bases lay between the germline ends. CDR3 sequence reads: CASSPWGYREKSDTQYF. CDR3 sequence (DNA): TGTGCCAGCAGCCCCTGGGGTTACCGGGAGAAGTCAGATACGCAGTATTTT.

This rearrangement joins TRBV18 to TRBJ2-3; D not resolved. Germline V CDR1 and CDR2: KGHSH, LQKENI. CDR3 size: 15 residues. Trimming shortened V by 0 bases and J by 1 base, and 8 bases separated the two germline ends. CDR3 in amino acids: CASSPPAPRTDTQYF. Here the CDR3 DNA reads TGTGCCAGCTCACCACCGGCTCCCCGCACAGATACGCAGTATTTT.

This rearrangement joins TRBV18 to TRBJ2-7, with TRBD1 matching over 11 bases. This CDR3 has 13 residues. V lost 8 bases to trimming and J lost 2 bases; unmatched junction nucleotides: 2. The V gene's germline CDR1 is KGHSH and CDR2 LQKENI. In DNA, the CDR3 is TGTGCCAGCGGGACAGGGGGACCCTACGAGCAGTACTTC. Amino acid sequence: CASGTGGPYEQYF.

The CDR3 sequence is CATSRGAGNTIYF. CDR3 in DNA: TGTGCCACCAGCAGAGGAGCCGGAAACACCATATATTTT. The chain employs TRBV15 and TRBJ1-3; D not resolved. Per the germline V gene, CDR1 is LNHNV and CDR2 is YYDKDF (reference sequence). The V gene lost 1 base and the J gene lost 4 bases, with 5 bases spanning the gap. The CDR3 contains 13 residues.

This clone was counted a single time. This chain uses TRBV9 with TRBJ1-6; D is ambiguous. V gave up 0 bases and J gave up 8 bases, with 12 bases separating them. CDR3 length: 15 amino acids. CDR1 and CDR2 from the germline V gene are SGDLS and YYNGEE. CDR3 residues: CASSVDEGDYSPLHF. CDR3 coding DNA: TGTGCCAGCAGCGTAGATGAGGGAGACTATTCACCCCTCCACTTT. Looking up the rest from reference TRBV9 and TRBJ1-6 gives the full variable domain: DSGVTQTPKHLITATGQRVTLRCSPRSGDLSVYWYQQSLDQGLQFLIQYYNGEERAKGNILERFSAQQFPDLHSELNLSSLELGDSALYFCASSVDEGDYSPLHFGNGTRLTVT.

The chain links TRBV2 to TRBJ2-2; D is perhaps TRBD2 (5 bases). V was clipped by 7 bases and J by 6 bases, with 12 bases between them. CDR1 is SNHLY and CDR2 is FYNNEI in the germline V gene. This CDR3 is built from 13 residues. CDR3 nucleotide sequence: TGTGCCAGCACGGGAATCAAGTCCGGGGAGCTGTTTTTT. Translated, it gives CASTGIKSGELFF.

V gene TRBV3-1 (or the pseudogene TRBV3-2) combines with J gene TRBJ2-4; D is ambiguous. In germline, CDR1 is LGHDT, CDR2 YNNKEL (reference sequence). The CDR3 runs to 15 residues. V lost 3 bases to trimming and J lost 6 bases, with 15 bases between them. The CDR3 region is CASSHTSRGGNIQYF. In nucleotides, the CDR3 is TGTGCCAGCAGCCACACCTCCAGAGGCGGAAACATTCAGTACTTC.

The gene calls are TRBV6-5 and TRBJ1-4; TRBD1 aligns across 10 bases. Germline V gene data show CDR1 as MNHEY and CDR2 as SVGAGI. The V segment lost 6 bases and the J segment 6 bases; nucleotides outside the gene matches: 4. This CDR3 is built from 14 residues. The chain's CDR3 is CASSDRGRYEKLFF. The CDR3 coding sequence is TGTGCCAGCAGCGACAGGGGGCGTTATGAAAAACTGTTTTTT.